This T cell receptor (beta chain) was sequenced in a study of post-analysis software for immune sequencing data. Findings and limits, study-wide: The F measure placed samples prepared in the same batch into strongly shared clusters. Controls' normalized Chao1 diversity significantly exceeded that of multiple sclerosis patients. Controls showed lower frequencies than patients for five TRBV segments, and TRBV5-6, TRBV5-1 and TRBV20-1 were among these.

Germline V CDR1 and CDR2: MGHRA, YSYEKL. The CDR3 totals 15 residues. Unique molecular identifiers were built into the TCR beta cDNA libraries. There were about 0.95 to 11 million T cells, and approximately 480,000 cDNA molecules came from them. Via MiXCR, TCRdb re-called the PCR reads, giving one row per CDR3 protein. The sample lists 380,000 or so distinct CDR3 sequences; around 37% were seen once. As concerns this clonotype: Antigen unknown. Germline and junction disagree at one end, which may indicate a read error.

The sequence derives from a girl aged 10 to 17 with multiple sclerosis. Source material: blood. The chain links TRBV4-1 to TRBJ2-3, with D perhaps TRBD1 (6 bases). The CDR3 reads CTSRPVRDITDTQYF. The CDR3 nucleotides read TGCACCAGCAGGCCGGTTCGGGACATCACAGATACGCAGTATTTT.